The rows below give T cell receptor beta chains drawn from one sample of a study of vaccination effects on CD4 cells after COVID-19. Their recognized antigens are unknown. Measured with immunoSEQ multiplex PCR; TCRdb has only the in-frame clones, and not every one. The sample records over 50,000 clones, roughly 73% being singletons. The specimen comprised CD4+ T cells from PBMCs cultured with HCoV-229E spike peptides, sampled after COVID-19 vaccination. The source of these receptors is a human donor who received a COVID-19 vaccine. Each CDR3 is given with its conserved first and last residue. A D gene is named only where the DNA matches it firmly.

v_gene	d_gene	j_gene	CDR3aa
TRBV7-8	TRBD2	TRBJ2-5	CASSLGAGLAGSETQYF
TRBV5-5	TRBD1	TRBJ1-4	CASSVLGGTGEILFF
TRBV6-5	-	TRBJ1-5	CASRSYSNQPQHF
TRBV6-5	-	TRBJ2-2	CASARGGQNTGELFF
TRBV5-1	-	TRBJ1-3	CASSFAQLDRRSGNTIYF
TRBV25-1	-	TRBJ1-3	CASRSNSGNTIYF
TRBV21-1	-	TRBJ1-4	CASNPRDRGRLIQLFF
TRBV7-2	-	TRBJ1-6	CASSADPGENSPLHF
TRBV29-1	-	TRBJ2-4	CSVESGARNIQYF
TRBV10-3	-	TRBJ1-2	CAISDGVDYGYTF
TRBV30	TRBD2	TRBJ2-1	CAWSVRLAGGPWVDEQFF
TRBV7-7	-	TRBJ2-1	CASSAQGGAANEQFF
TRBV5-1	-	TRBJ2-4	CASSLEGLGAKNIQYF
TRBV7-2	-	TRBJ1-2	CASSLAVDGYTF
TRBV5-1	TRBD1	TRBJ1-1	CASSPQGGMNTEAFF
TRBV4-1	-	TRBJ1-3	CASSQPSGPYSGNTIYF
TRBV9	TRBD2	TRBJ2-2	CASSFIPAGGTGELFF
TRBV6-5	-	TRBJ1-1	CASHKGGVNTEAFF
TRBV7-9	-	TRBJ1-1	CASSLEQLNTEAFF
TRBV28	-	TRBJ1-5	CASSGGFQPQHF
TRBV6-5	-	TRBJ1-5	CASSYSGRGQPQHF
TRBV7-2	-	TRBJ2-5	CASSPSTYQETQYF
TRBV19	-	TRBJ2-1	CASRYSGHYNEQFF
TRBV18	TRBD1	TRBJ1-5	CASSPGTGGNQPQHF